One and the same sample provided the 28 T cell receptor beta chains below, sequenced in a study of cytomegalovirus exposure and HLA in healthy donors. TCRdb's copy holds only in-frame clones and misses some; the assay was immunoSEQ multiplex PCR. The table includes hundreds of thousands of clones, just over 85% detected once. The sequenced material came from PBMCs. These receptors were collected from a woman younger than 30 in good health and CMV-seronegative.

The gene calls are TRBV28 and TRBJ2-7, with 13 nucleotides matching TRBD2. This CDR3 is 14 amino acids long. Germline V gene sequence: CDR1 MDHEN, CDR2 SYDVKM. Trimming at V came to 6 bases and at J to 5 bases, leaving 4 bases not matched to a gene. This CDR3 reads CASSPGLAGHEQYF. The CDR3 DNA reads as TGTGCCAGCAGCCCGGGACTAGCGGGACACGAGCAGTACTTC.

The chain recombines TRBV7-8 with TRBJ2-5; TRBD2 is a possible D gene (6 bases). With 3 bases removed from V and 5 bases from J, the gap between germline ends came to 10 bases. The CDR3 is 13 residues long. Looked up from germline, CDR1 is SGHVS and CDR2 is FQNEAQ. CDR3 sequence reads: CASSFLGRETQYF. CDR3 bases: TGTGCCAGCAGCTTTCTGGGGAGGGAGACCCAGTACTTC.

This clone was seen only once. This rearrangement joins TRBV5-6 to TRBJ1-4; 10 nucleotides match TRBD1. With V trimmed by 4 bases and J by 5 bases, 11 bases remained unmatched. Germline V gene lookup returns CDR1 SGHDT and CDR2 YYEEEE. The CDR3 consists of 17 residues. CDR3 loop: CASSQGTGVRKNEKLFF. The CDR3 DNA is TGTGCCAGCAGCCAGGGGACAGGGGTGAGGAAAAATGAAAAACTGTTTTTT.

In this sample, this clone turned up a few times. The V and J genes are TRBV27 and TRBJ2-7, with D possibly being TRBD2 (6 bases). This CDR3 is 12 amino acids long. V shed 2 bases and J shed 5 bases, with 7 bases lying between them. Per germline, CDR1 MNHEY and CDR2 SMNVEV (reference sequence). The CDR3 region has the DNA TGTGCCAGCAGTTTAGCGGGGAACGAGCAGTACTTC. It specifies CASSLAGNEQYF.

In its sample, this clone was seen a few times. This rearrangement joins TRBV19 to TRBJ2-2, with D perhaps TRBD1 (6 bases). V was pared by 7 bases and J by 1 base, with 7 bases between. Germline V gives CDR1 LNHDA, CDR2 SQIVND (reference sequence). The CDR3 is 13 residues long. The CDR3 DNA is TGTGCCAGTATGGACAGGAACACCGGGGAGCTGTTTTTT. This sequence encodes CASMDRNTGELFF. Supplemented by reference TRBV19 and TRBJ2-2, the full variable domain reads DGGITQSPKYLFRKEGQNVTLSCEQNLNHDAMYWYRQDPGQGLRLIYYSQIVNDFQKGDIAEGYSVSREKKESFPLTVTSAQKNPTAFYLCASMDRNTGELFFGEGSRLTVL.

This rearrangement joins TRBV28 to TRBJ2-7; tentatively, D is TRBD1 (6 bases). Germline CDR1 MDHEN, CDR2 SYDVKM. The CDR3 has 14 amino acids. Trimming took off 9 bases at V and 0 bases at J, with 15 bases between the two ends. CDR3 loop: CASNRGQFSYEQYF. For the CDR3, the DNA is TGTGCCAGTAATCGGGGACAATTCTCCTACGAGCAGTACTTC.

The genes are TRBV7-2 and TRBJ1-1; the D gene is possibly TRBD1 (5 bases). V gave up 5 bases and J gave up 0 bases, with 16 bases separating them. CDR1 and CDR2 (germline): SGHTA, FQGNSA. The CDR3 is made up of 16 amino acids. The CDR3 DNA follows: TGTGCCAGCAGCCTAAGGATCAGGGAAATGAACACTGAAGCTTTCTTT. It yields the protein CASSLRIREMNTEAFF.

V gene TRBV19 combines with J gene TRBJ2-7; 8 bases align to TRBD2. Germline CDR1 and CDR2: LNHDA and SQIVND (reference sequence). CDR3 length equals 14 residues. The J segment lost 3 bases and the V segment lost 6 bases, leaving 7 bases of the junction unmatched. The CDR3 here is CASSPGAGGYEQYF. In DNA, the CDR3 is TGTGCCAGTAGCCCGGGCGCGGGAGGCTACGAGCAGTACTTC.

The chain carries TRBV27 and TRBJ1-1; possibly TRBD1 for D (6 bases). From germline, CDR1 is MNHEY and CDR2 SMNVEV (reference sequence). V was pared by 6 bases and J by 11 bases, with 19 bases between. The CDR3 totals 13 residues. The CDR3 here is CASRPGGGAGAFF. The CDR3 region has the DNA TGTGCCAGCAGGCCCGGGGGGGGCGCGGGGGCTTTCTTT.

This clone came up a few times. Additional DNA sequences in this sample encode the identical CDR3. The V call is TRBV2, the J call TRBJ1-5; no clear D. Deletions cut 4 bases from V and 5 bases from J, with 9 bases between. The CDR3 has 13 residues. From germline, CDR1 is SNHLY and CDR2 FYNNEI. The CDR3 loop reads CASSVSRDQPQHF. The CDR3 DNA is TGTGCCAGCAGTGTCTCTAGAGATCAGCCCCAGCATTTT.

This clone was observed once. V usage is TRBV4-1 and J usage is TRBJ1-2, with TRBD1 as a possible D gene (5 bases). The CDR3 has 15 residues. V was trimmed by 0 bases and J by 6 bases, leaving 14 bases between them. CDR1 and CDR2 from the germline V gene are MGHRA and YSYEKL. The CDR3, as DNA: TGCGCCAGCAGCCAAGATCAAACAGGCGTCCATGGCTACACCTTC. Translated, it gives CASSQDQTGVHGYTF.

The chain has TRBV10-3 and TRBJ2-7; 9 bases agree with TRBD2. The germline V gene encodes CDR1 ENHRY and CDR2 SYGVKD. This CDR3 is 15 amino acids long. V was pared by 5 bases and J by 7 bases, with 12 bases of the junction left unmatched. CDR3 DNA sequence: TGTGCCATCAGTACAACTAGCGGGCCATCGAGGGAGCAGTACTTC. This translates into CAISTTSGPSREQYF.

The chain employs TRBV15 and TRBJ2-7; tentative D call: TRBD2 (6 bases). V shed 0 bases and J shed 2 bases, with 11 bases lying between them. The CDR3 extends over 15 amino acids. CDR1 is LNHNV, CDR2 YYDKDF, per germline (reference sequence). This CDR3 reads CATSRDIAGTYEQYF. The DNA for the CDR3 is TGTGCCACCAGCAGAGATATTGCGGGGACCTACGAGCAGTACTTC. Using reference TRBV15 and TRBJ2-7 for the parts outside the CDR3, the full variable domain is DAMVIQNPRYQVTQFGKPVTLSCSQTLNHNVMYWYQQKSSQAPKLLFHYYDKDFNNEADTPDNFQSRRPNTSFCFLDIRSPGLGDTAMYLCATSRDIAGTYEQYFGPGTRLTVT.

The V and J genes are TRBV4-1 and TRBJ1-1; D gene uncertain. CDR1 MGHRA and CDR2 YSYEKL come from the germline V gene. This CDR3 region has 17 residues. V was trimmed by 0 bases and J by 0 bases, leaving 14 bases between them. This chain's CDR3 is CASSQDKRRFMNTEAFF. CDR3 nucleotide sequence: TGCGCCAGCAGCCAAGATAAGAGGCGGTTCATGAACACTGAAGCTTTCTTT.

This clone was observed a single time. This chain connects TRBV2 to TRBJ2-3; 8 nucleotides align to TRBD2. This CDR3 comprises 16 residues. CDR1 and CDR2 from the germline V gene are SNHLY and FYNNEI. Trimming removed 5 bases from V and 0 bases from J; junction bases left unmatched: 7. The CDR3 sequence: CASSLRTSLSTDTQYF. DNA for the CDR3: TGTGCCAGCAGTCTCAGGACTAGCCTAAGCACAGATACGCAGTATTTT.

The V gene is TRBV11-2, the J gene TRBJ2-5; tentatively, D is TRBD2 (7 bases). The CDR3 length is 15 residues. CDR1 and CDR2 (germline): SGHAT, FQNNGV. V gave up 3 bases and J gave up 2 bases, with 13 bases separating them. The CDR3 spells CASSLGGGIQETQYF. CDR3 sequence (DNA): TGTGCCAGCAGCTTGGGCGGGGGCATACAAGAGACCCAGTACTTC. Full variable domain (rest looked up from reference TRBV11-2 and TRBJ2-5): EAGVAQSPRYKIIEKRQSVAFWCNPISGHATLYWYQQILGQGPKLLIQFQNNGVVDDSQLPKDRFSAERLKGVDSTLKIQPAKLEDSAVYLCASSLGGGIQETQYFGPGTRLLVL.

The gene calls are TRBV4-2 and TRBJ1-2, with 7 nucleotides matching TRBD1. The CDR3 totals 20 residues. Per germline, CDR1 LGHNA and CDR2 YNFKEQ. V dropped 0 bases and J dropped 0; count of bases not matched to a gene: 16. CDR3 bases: TGTGCCAGCAGCCAAGATCGGTATTCGTTTGGGACAGAAGCTAACTATGGCTACACCTTC. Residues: CASSQDRYSFGTEANYGYTF.

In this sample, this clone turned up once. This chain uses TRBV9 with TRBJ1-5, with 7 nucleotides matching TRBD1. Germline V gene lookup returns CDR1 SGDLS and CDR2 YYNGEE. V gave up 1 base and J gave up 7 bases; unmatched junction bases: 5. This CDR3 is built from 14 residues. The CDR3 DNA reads TGTGCCAGCAGCGTACAGGGGGGCGAACAGCCCCAGCATTTT. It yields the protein CASSVQGGEQPQHF. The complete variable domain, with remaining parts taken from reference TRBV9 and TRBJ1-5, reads DSGVTQTPKHLITATGQRVTLRCSPRSGDLSVYWYQQSLDQGLQFLIQYYNGEERAKGNILERFSAQQFPDLHSELNLSSLELGDSALYFCASSVQGGEQPQHFGDGTRLSIL.

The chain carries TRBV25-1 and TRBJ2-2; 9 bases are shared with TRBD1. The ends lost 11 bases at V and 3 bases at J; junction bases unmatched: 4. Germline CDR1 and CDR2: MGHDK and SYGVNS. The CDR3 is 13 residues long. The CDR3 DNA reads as TGTGCCGTACAGGGGGCGGACACCGGGGAGCTGTTTTTT. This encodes CAVQGADTGELFF.

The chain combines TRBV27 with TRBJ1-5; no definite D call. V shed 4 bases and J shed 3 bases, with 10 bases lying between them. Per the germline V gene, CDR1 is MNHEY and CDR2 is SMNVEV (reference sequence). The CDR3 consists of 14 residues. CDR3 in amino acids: CASSSRRDNQPQHF. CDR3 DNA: TGTGCCAGCAGTTCGAGACGGGACAATCAGCCCCAGCATTTT.

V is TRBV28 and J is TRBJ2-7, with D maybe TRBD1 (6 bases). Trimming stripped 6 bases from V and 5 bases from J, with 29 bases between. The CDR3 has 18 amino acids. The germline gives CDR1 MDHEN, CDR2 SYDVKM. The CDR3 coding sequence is TGTGCCAGCAGGCCCGACATTTTATTCGGACAGACTACAGACGAGCAGTACTTC. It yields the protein CASRPDILFGQTTDEQYF. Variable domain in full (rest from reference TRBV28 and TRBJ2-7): DVKVTQSSRYLVKRTGEKVFLECVQDMDHENMFWYRQDPGLGLRLIYFSYDVKMKEKGDIPEGYSVSREKKERFSLILESASTNQTSMYLCASRPDILFGQTTDEQYFGPGTRLTVT.

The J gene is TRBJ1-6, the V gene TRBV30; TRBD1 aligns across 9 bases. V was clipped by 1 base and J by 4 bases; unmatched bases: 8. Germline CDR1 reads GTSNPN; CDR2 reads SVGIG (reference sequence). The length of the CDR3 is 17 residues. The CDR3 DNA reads TGTGCCTGGAGTGACCAGGGGACAGGGTATTATAATTCACCCCTCCACTTT. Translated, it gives CAWSDQGTGYYNSPLHF. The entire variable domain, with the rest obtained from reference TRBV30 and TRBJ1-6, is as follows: SQTIHQWPATLVQPVGSPLSLECTVEGTSNPNLYWYRQAAGRGLQLLFYSVGIGQISSEVPQNLSASRPQDRQFILSSKKLLLSDSGFYLCAWSDQGTGYYNSPLHFGNGTRLTVT.

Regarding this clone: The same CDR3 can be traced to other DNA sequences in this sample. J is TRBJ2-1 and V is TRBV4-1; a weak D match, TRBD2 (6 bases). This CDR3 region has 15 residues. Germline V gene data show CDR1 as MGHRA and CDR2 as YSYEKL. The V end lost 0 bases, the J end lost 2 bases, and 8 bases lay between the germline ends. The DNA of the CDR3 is TGCGCCAGCAGCCAAGAAAGACTAGCCTACAATGAGCAGTTCTTC. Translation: CASSQERLAYNEQFF.

The CDR3 spells CASSLAGQGAFYEQYF. The CDR3 DNA sequence: TGTGCCAGCAGCTTGGCCGGGCAGGGGGCATTCTACGAGCAGTACTTC. The chain has TRBV5-4 and TRBJ2-7; 8 nucleotides match TRBD1. V lost 0 bases to trimming and J lost 3 bases; unmatched junction nucleotides: 8. Germline assignment: CDR1 SGHNT and CDR2 YYREEE (reference sequence). The CDR3 spans 16 residues.

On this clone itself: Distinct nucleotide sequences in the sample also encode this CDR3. As DNA, the CDR3 is TGTGCCAGCAGCTTGGCTACGCAAAACACTGAAGCTTTCTTT. Its translation is CASSLATQNTEAFF. This chain links TRBV5-6 with TRBJ1-1; D gene unclear. The V end was cut by 0 bases, the J end by 2 bases, with 8 bases between. The V gene's germline CDR1 is SGHDT and CDR2 YYEEEE. The CDR3 contains 14 residues.

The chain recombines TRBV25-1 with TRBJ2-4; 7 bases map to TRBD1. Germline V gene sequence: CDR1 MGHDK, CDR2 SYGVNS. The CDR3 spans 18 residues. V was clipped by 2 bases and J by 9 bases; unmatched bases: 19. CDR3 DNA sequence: TGTGCCAGCAGTGAAAAGGGGGACAGCCGGAGTTTTGGAAGCATTCAGTACTTC. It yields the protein CASSEKGDSRSFGSIQYF.

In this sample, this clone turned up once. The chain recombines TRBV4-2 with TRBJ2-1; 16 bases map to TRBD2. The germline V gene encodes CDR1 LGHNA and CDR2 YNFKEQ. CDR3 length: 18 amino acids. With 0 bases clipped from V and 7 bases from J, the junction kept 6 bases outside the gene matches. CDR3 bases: TGTGCCAGCAGCCAAGAAGACCAGGGACTAGCGGGGGGGAATGAGCAGTTCTTC. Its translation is CASSQEDQGLAGGNEQFF.

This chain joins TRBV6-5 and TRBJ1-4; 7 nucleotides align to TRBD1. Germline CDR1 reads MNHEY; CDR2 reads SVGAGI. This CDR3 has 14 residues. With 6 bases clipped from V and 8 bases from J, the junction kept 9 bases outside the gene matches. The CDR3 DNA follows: TGTGCCAGCAGCAGACAGGGATCTCAGGAAAAACTGTTTTTT. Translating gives CASSRQGSQEKLFF.